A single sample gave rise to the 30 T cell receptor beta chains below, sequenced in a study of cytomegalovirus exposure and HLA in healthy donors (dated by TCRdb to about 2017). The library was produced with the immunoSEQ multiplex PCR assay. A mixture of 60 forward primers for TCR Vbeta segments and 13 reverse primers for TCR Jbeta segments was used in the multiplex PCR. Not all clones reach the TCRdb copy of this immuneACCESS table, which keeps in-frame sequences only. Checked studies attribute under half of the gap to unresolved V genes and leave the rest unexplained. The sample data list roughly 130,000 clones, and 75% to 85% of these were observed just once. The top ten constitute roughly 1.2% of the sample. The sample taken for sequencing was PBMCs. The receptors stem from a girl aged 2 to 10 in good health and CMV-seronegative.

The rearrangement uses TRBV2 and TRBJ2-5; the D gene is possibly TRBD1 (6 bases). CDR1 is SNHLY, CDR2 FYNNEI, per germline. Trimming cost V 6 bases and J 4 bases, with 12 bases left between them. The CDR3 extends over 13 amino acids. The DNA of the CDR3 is TGTGCCAGCAGGTTGGGACAAGGAGAGACCCAGTACTTC. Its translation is CASRLGQGETQYF. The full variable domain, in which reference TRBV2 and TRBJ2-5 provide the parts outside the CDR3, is EPEVTQTPSHQVTQMGQEVILRCVPISNHLYFYWYRQILGQKVEFLVSFYNNEISEKSEIFDDQFSVERPDGSNFTLKIRSTKLEDSAMYFCASRLGQGETQYFGPGTRLLVL.

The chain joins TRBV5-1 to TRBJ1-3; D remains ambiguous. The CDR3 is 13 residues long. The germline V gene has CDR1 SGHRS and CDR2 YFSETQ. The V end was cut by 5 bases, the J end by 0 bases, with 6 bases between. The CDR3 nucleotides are TGCGCCAGCAGTTCTTACTCTGGAAACACCATATATTTT. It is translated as CASSSYSGNTIYF.

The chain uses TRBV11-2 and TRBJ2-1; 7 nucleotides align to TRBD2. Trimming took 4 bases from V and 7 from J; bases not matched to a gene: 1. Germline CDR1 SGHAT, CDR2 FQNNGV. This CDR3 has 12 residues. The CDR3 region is CASSSLANEQFF. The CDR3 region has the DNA TGTGCCAGCAGCTCACTAGCGAATGAGCAGTTCTTC.

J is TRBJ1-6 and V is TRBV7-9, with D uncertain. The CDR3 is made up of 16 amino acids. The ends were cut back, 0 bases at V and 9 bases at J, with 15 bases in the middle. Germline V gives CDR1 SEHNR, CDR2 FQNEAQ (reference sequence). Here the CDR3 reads CASSLAVGAEGSPLHF. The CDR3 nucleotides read TGTGCCAGCAGCTTAGCCGTCGGCGCGGAAGGTTCACCCCTCCACTTT.

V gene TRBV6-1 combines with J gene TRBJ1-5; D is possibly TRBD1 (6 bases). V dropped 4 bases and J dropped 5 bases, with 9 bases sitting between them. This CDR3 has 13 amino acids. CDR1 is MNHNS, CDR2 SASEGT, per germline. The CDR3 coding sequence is TGTGCCAGCAGTGCAGGGGCATATCAGCCCCAGCATTTT. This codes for CASSAGAYQPQHF.

The CDR3 DNA reads as TGTGCCAGTAGCTCCAACGGGGAGGGTGGCTACACCTTC. This sequence encodes CASSSNGEGGYTF. V and J are TRBV19 and TRBJ1-2, with unresolved D. Germline loops: CDR1 LNHDA, CDR2 SQIVND (reference sequence). The V and J ends lost 6 bases and 7 bases respectively, with 15 bases between them. The CDR3 is 13 amino acids.

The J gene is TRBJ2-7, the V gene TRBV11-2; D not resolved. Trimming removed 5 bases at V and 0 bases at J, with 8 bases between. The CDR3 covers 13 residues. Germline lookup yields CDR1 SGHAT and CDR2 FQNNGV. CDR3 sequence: CASSHTSSYEQYF. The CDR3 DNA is TGTGCCAGCAGCCATACAAGCTCCTACGAGCAGTACTTC.

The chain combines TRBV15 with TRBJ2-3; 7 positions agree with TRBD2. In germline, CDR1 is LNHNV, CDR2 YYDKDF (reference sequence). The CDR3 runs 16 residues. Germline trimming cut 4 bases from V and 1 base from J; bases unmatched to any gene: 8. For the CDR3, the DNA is TGTGCCACCAGCATAGGGCACCTAGCGGGCACAGATACGCAGTATTTT. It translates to CATSIGHLAGTDTQYF. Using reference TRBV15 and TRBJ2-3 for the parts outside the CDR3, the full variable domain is DAMVIQNPRYQVTQFGKPVTLSCSQTLNHNVMYWYQQKSSQAPKLLFHYYDKDFNNEADTPDNFQSRRPNTSFCFLDIRSPGLGDTAMYLCATSIGHLAGTDTQYFGPGTRLTVL.

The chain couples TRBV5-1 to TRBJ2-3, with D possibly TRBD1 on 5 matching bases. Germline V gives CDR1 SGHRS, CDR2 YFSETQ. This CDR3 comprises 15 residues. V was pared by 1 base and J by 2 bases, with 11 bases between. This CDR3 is CASSLQGSTTDTQYF. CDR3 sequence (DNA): TGCGCCAGCAGCTTGCAGGGCTCCACCACAGATACGCAGTATTTT.

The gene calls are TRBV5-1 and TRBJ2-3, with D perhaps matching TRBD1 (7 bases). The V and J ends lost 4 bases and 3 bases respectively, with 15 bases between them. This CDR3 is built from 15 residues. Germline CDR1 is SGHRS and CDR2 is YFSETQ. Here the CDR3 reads CASSLEQGTTDTQYF. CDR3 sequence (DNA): TGCGCCAGCAGCCTAGAACAGGGGACTACAGATACGCAGTATTTT.

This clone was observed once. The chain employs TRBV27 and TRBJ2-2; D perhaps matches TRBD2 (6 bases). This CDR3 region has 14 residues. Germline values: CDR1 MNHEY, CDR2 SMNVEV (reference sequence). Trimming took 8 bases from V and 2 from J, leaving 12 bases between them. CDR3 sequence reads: CASRDLINTGELFF. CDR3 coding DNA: TGTGCCAGCCGGGACTTAATTAACACCGGGGAGCTGTTTTTT.

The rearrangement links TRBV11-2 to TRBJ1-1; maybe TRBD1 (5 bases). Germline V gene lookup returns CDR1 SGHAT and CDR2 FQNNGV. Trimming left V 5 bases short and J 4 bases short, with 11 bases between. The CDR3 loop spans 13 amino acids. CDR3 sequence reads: CASSAERGTEAFF. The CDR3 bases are TGTGCCAGCAGCGCCGAAAGGGGCACTGAAGCTTTCTTT.

CDR3 region: CASSPLRNYGYTF. The CDR3 region has the DNA TGTGCCAGCAGCCCACTCCGTAACTATGGCTACACCTTC. This chain connects TRBV27 to TRBJ1-2; D is unresolved. From germline, CDR1 is MNHEY and CDR2 SMNVEV (reference sequence). CDR3 length: 13 amino acids. The germline V and J ends were trimmed by 6 bases and 1 base, with 9 bases remaining between them.

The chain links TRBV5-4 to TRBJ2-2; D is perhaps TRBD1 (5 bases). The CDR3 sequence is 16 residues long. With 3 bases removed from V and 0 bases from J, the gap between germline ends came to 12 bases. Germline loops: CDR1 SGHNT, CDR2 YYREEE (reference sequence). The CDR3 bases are TGTGCCAGCAGCTCCAGGGCCCAGGCGAACACCGGGGAGCTGTTTTTT. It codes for CASSSRAQANTGELFF.

The CDR3 region has the DNA TGTGCCAGCAGTTTACTAGAGACAGATACGCAGTATTTT. It specifies CASSLLETDTQYF. This chain connects TRBV27 to TRBJ2-3, with D unresolved. CDR1 is MNHEY, CDR2 SMNVEV, per germline (reference sequence). CDR3 size: 13 residues. The germline V and J ends were trimmed by 2 bases and 3 bases, with 6 bases remaining between them.

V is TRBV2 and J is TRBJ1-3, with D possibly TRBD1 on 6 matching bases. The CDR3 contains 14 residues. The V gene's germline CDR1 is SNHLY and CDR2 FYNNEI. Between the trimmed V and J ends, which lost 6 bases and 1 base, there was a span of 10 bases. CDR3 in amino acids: CASSVQGSGNTIYF. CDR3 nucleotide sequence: TGTGCCAGCAGCGTACAGGGTTCTGGAAACACCATATATTTT.

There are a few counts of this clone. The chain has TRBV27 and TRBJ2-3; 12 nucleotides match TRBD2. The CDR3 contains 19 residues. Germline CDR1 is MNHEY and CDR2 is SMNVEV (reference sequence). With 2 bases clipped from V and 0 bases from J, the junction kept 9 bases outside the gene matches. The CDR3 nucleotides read TGTGCCAGCAGTTTAGAGTTCAGACTAGCGGGAGTAAGCACAGATACGCAGTATTTT. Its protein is CASSLEFRLAGVSTDTQYF.

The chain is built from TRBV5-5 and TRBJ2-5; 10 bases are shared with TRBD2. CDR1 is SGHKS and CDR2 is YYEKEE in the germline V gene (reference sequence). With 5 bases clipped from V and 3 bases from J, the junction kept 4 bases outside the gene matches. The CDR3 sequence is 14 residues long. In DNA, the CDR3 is TGTGCCAGCAGTCTAGCGGGAGCAGAAGAGACCCAGTACTTC. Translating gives CASSLAGAEETQYF.

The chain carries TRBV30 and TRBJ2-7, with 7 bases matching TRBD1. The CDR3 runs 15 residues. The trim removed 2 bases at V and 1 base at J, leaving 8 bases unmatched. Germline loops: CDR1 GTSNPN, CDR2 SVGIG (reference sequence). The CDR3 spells CAWSPLSGGSYEQYF. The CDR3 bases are TGTGCCTGGAGTCCCCTCTCAGGGGGATCCTACGAGCAGTACTTC.

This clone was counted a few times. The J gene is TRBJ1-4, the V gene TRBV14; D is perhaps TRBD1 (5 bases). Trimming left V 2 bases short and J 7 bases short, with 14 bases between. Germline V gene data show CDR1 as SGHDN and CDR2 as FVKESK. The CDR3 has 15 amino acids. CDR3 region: CASSQWSRVGEKLFF. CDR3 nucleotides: TGTGCCAGCAGCCAATGGTCCAGGGTCGGTGAAAAACTGTTTTTT.

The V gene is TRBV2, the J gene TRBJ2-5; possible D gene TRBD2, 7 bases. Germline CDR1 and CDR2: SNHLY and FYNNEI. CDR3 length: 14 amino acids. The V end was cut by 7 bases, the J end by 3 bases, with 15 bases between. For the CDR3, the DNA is TGTGCCAGCACGTTCGGGGGGCCAGAAGAGACCCAGTACTTC. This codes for CASTFGGPEETQYF.

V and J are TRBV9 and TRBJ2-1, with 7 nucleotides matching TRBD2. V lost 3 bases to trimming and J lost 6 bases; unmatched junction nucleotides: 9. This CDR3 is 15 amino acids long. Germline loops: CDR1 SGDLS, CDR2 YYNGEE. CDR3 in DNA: TGTGCCAGCAGCGCCCGGGGGGAACGGGGCAATGAGCAGTTCTTC. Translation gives CASSARGERGNEQFF.

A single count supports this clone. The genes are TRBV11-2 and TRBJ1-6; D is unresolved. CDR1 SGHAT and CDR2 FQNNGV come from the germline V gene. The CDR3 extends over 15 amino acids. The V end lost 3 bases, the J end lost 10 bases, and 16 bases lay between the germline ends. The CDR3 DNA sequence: TGTGCCAGCAGCTTCGACCCGGGTACCCCCTCACCCCTCCACTTT. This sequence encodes CASSFDPGTPSPLHF.

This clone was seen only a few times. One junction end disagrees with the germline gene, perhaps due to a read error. The CDR3 loop is CASSVEGHF. CDR3 nucleotide sequence: TGTGCCAGCAGTGTGGAGGGGCACTTC. The genes are TRBV2 and TRBJ1-2; tentative D call: TRBD1 (5 bases). CDR3 length: 9 amino acids. Germline CDR1 SNHLY, CDR2 FYNNEI.

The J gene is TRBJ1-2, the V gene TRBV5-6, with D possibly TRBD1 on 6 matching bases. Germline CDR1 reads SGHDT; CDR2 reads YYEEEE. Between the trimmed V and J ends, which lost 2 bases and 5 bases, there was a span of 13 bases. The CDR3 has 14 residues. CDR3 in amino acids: CASSLIQGPYGYTF. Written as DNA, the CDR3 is TGTGCCAGCAGCTTAATCCAGGGGCCTTATGGCTACACCTTC.

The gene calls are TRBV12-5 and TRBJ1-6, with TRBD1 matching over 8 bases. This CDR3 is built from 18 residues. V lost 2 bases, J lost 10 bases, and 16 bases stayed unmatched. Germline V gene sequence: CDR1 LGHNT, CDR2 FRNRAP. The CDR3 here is CASGLYGQGWNNWSPLHF. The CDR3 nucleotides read TGTGCTAGTGGTTTGTACGGACAGGGTTGGAATAATTGGTCACCCCTCCACTTT. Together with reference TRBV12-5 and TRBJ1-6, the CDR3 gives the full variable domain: DARVTQTPRHKVTEMGQEVTMRCQPILGHNTVFWYRQTMMQGLELLAYFRNRAPLDDSGMPKDRFSAEMPDATLATLKIQPSEPRDSAVYFCASGLYGQGWNNWSPLHFGNGTRLTVT.

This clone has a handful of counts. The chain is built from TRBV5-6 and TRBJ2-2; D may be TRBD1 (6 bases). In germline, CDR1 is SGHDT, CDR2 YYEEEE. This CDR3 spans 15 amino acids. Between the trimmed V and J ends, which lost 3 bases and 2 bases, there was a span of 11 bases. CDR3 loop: CASSWGTLNTGELFF. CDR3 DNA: TGTGCCAGCAGCTGGGGGACACTTAACACCGGGGAGCTGTTTTTT.

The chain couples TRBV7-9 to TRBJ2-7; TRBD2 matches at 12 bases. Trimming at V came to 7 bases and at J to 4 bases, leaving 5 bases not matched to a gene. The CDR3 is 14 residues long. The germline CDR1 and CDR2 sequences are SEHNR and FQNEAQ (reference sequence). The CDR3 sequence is CASTLTSGSYEQYF. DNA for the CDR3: TGTGCCAGCACCCTGACTAGCGGGAGTTACGAGCAGTACTTC.

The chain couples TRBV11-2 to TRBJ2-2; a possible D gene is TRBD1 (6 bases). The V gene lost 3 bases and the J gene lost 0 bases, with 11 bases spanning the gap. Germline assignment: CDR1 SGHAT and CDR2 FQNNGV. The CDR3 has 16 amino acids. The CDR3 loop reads CASSFIRGTNTGELFF. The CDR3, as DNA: TGTGCCAGCAGCTTTATCAGGGGTACGAACACCGGGGAGCTGTTTTTT.

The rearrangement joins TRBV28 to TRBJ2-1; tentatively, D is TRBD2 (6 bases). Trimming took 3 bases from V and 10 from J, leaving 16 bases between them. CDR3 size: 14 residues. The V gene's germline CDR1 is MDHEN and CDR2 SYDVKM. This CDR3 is CASSFNLASKEQFF. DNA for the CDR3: TGTGCCAGCAGTTTCAACCTAGCGTCAAAGGAGCAGTTCTTC.